This T cell receptor beta chain derives from a study of blood T cell repertoires in COVID-19. Study overall: Samples representing acute and convalescent COVID-19 were sourced from the United States, Italy and Spain.

CDR1 and CDR2 (germline): ENHRY, SYGVKD. The V and J ends lost 4 bases and 5 bases, in that order; junction bases with no gene match: 5. This CDR3 spans 14 amino acids. As handled by the study authors: Amplified reference gene primers provided the basis for estimating nucleated cell counts. Repertoires were generated with immunoSEQ multiplex PCR, while TCRdb's copy carries only in-frame clones and drops some. V and J calls and clone size are those listed in that table; D and trimming were worked out from the DNA. The sample lists a few hundred thousand clones, roughly 90% occurring once. The chain has TRBV10-3 and TRBJ1-1; TRBD1 agrees at 9 bases. Sequencing input: peripheral blood. The TCR was taken from a man younger than 30 who had recovered from COVID-19. The CDR3 is CAISAQGAGTEAFF. The CDR3 bases are TGTGCCATCAGTGCACAGGGGGCTGGAACTGAAGCTTTCTTT.